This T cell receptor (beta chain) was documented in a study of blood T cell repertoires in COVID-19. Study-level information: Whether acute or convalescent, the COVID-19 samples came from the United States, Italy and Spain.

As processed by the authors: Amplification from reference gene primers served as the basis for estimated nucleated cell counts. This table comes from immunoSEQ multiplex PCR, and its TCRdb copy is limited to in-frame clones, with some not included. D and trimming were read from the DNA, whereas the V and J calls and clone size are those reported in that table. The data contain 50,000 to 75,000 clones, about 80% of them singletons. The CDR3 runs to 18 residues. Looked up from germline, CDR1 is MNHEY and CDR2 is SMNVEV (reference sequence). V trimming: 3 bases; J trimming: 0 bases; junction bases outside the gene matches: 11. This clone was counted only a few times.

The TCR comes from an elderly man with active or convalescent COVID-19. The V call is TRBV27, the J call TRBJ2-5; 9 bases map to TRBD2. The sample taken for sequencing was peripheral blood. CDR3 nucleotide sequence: TGTGCCAGCAGTTTCATTCGGCTAGCGGGGACGTACCAAGAGACCCAGTACTTC. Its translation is CASSFIRLAGTYQETQYF.